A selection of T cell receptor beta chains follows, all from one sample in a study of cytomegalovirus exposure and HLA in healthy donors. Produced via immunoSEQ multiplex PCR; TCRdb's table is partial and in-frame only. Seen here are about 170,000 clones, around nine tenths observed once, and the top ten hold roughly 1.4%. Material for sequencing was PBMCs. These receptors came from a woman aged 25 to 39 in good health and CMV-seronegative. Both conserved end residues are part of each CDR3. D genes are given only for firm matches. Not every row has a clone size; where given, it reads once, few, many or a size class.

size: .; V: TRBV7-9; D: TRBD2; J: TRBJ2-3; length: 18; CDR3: CASSPAGTARVSTDTQYF; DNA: TGTGCCAGCAGCCCAGCGGGGACGGCGAGGGTCAGCACAGATACGCAGTATTTT
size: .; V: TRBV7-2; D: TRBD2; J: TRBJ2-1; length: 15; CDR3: CASSWTSGDSNEQFF; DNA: TGTGCCAGCAGCTGGACTAGCGGGGACTCCAATGAGCAGTTCTTC
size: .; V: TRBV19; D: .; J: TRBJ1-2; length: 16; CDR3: CASSIGKVRANYGYTF; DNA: TGTGCCAGTAGTATAGGAAAGGTCAGGGCTAACTATGGCTACACCTTC
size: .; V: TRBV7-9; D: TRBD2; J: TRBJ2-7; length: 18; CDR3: CASSLGTNPKGVTYEQYF; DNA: TGTGCCAGCAGCTTGGGGACTAACCCCAAGGGAGTAACCTACGAGCAGTACTTC
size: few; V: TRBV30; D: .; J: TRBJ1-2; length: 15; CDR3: CAWTTTRQLFYGYTF; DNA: TGTGCCTGGACTACTACGCGGCAGCTCTTCTATGGCTACACCTTC
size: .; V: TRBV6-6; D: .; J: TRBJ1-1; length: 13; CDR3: CASRWGGFTEAFF; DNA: TGTGCCAGCAGGTGGGGGGGCTTCACTGAAGCTTTCTTT
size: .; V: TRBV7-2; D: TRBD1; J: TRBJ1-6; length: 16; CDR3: CASSPKDRGNHSPLHF; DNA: TGTGCCAGCAGTCCCAAGGACAGGGGGAACCATTCACCCCTCCACTTT
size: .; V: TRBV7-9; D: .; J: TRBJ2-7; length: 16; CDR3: CASSLTGGTVGYEQYF; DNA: TGTGCCAGCAGCCTAACAGGCGGGACAGTGGGATACGAGCAGTACTTC
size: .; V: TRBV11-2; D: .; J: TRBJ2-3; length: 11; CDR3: CASSLGSGTYF; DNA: TGTGCCAGCAGCTTGGGTAGCGGAACGTATTTT
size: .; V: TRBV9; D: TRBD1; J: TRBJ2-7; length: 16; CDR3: CASSVGIGTGLYEQYF; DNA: TGTGCCAGCAGCGTGGGTATCGGGACAGGCCTCTACGAGCAGTACTTC
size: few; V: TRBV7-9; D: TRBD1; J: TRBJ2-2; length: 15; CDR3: CASSLGTGDTGELFF; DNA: TGTGCCAGCAGCTTAGGGACAGGGGATACCGGGGAGCTGTTTTTT
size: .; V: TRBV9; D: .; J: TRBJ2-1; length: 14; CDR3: CASSASRVMNEQFF; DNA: TGTGCCAGCAGCGCATCCAGGGTTATGAATGAGCAGTTCTTC
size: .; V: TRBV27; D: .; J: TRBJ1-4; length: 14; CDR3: CASSPRGRNEKLFF; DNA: TGTGCCAGCAGTCCCAGGGGCAGGAATGAAAAACTGTTTTTT
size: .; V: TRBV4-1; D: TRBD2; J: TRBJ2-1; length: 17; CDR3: CASSRTSGGAKYNEQFF; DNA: TGCGCCAGCAGCCGGACTAGCGGGGGGGCCAAATACAATGAGCAGTTCTTC
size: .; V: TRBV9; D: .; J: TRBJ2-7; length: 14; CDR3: CASSVGLESYEQYF; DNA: TGTGCCAGCAGCGTTGGACTGGAATCCTACGAGCAGTACTTC
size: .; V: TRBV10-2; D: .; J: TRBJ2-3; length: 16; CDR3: CASRELRLVATDTQYF; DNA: TGCGCCAGCAGGGAGCTCCGGTTGGTAGCCACAGATACGCAGTATTTT
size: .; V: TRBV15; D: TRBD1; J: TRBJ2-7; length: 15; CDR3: CATSANQGAGYEQYF; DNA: TGTGCCACCAGCGCAAACCAGGGGGCAGGGTACGAGCAGTACTTC
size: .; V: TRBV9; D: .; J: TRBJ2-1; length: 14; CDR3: CASSVADSYNEQFF; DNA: TGTGCCAGCAGCGTAGCGGACAGCTACAATGAGCAGTTCTTC
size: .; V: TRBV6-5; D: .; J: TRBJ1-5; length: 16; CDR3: CASSFPGLEDGQPQHF; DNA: TGTGCCAGCAGTTTCCCGGGACTCGAGGACGGTCAGCCCCAGCATTTT
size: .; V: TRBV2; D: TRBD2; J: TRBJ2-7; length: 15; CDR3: CASSTPGTSSYEQYF; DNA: TGTGCCAGCAGTACCCCCGGGACTAGCTCCTACGAGCAGTACTTC
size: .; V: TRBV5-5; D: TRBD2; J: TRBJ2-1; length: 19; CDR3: CASRSWTSGGRIGYNEQFF; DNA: TGTGCCAGCAGATCATGGACTAGCGGGGGGAGGATTGGTTACAATGAGCAGTTCTTC
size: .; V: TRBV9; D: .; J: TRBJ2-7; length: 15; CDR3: CASSVGGRVDYEQYF; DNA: TGTGCCAGCAGCGTAGGTGGCAGGGTTGACTACGAGCAGTACTTC
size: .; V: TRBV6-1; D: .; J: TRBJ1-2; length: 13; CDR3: CASMVQGLNGYTF; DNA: TGTGCCAGCATGGTACAGGGCTTAAATGGCTACACCTTC
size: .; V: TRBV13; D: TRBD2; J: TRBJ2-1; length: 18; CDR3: CASSFRTSGLYSYNEQFF; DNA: TGTGCCAGCAGCTTCCGAACTAGCGGGTTATACTCCTACAATGAGCAGTTCTTC
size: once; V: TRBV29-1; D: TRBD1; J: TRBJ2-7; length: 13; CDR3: CSVRTGRAYEQYF; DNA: TGCAGCGTTAGGACAGGGCGGGCCTACGAGCAGTACTTC
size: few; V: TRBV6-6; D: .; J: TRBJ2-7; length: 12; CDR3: CASRGTSYEQYF; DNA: TGTGCCAGCAGAGGGACTTCCTACGAGCAGTACTTC
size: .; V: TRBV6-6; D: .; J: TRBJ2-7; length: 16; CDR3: CASSYNLARGVYEQYF; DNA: TGTGCCAGCAGTTACAACCTAGCGCGTGGAGTCTACGAGCAGTACTTC
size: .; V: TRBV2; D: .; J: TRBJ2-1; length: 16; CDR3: CASSPLLSESYNEQFF; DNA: TGTGCCAGCAGTCCCCTCCTCTCAGAATCCTACAATGAGCAGTTCTTC
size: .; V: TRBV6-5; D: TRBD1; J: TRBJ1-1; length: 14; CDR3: CASSYLGQSNQAFF; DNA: TGTGCCAGCAGTTACTTGGGACAGTCAAACCAAGCTTTCTTT
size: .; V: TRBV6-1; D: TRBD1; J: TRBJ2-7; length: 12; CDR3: CASWDRGYEQYF; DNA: TGTGCCAGCTGGGACAGGGGGTACGAGCAGTACTTC
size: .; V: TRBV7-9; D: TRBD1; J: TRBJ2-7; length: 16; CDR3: CASSSHAGTGSYEQYF; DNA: TGTGCCAGCAGCTCCCATGCCGGGACAGGGTCCTACGAGCAGTACTTC
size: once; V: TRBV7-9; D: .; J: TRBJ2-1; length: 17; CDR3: CASSARRPLSSYNEQFF; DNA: TGTGCCAGCAGCGCTAGGCGGCCCCTGAGCTCCTACAATGAGCAGTTCTTC
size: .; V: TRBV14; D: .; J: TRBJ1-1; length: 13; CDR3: CASNQVTNTEAFF; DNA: TGTGCCAGTAATCAGGTCACGAACACTGAAGCTTTCTTT
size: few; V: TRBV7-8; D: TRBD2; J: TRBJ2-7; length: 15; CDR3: CASSLGTSGLQGQYF; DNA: TGTGCCAGCAGCTTAGGGACTAGCGGGCTACAGGGGCAGTACTTC
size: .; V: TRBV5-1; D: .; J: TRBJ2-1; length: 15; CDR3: CASSFFQGAYNEQFF; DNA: TGCGCCAGCAGCTTTTTCCAGGGTGCCTACAATGAGCAGTTCTTC
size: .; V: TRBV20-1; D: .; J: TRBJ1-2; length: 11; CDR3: CSAPGRYGYTF; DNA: TGCAGTGCTCCAGGGAGGTATGGCTACACCTTC
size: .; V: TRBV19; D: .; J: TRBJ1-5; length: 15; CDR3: CASSIGQTGNQPQHF; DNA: TGTGCCAGTAGTATCGGACAAACAGGGAATCAGCCCCAGCATTTT
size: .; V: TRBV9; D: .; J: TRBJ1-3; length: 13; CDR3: CASSVDSGNTIYF; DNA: TGTGCCAGCAGCGTAGACAGTGGAAACACCATATATTTT
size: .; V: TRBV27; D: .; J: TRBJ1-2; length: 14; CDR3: CASSPTGPNYGYTF; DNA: TGTGCCAGCAGTCCGACAGGCCCTAACTATGGCTACACCTTC
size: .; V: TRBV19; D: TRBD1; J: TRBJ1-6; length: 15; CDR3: CASNPGDRGLSPLHF; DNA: TGTGCCAGTAACCCGGGTGACAGGGGTTTGTCACCCCTCCACTTT
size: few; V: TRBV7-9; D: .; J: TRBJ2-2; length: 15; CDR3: CASSPIEAPEEELFF; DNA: TGTGCCAGCAGCCCGATAGAGGCCCCTGAGGAGGAGCTGTTTTTT
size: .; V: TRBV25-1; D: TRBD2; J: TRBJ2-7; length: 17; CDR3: CASSRFVGQAGDYEQYF; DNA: TGTGCCAGCAGCCGGTTTGTTGGGCAGGCGGGGGATTACGAGCAGTACTTC
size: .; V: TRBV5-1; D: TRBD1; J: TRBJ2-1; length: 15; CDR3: CASSLATGVANEQFF; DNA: TGCGCCAGCAGCTTGGCGACAGGGGTGGCCAATGAGCAGTTCTTC
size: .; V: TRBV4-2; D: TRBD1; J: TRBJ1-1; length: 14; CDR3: CASSHTGVLTEAFF; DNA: TGTGCCAGCAGCCATACAGGGGTTCTCACTGAAGCTTTCTTT
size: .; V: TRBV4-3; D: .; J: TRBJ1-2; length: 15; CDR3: CASSQYKGHGYGYTF; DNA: TGCGCCAGCAGCCAATACAAGGGGCACGGCTATGGCTACACCTTC
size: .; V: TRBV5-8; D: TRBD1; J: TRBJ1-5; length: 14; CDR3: CASSLGTANQPQHF; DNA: TGTGCCAGCAGCCTAGGGACAGCAAATCAGCCCCAGCATTTT
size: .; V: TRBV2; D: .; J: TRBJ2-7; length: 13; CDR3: CASRRTDSYEQYF; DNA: TGTGCCAGCAGGAGGACAGACTCCTACGAGCAGTACTTC
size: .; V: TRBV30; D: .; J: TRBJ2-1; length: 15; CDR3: CAWSVLARGSNEQFF; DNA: TGTGCCTGGAGTGTATTAGCGAGAGGAAGCAATGAGCAGTTCTTC
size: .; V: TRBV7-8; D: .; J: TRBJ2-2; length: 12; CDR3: CASSSTPGELFF; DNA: TGTGCCAGCAGCTCGACTCCAGGGGAGCTGTTTTTT
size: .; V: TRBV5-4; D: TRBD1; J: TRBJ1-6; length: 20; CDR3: CASSLGPHGTGSSYNSPLHF; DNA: TGTGCCAGCAGCTTGGGCCCTCACGGGACAGGTAGCTCCTATAATTCACCCCTCCACTTT
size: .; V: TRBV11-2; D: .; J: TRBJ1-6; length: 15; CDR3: CASSPATVFNSPLHF; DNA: TGTGCCAGCAGCCCTGCGACAGTTTTTAATTCACCCCTCCACTTT
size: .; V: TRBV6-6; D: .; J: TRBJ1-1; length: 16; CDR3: CASSYSSGLRTEGTFF; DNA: TGTGCCAGCAGTTACTCGAGCGGCCTTCGGACTGAGGGTACTTTCTTT
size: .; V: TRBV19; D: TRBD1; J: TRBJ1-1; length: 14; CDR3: CASSVQGASTEAFF; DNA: TGTGCCAGTAGTGTACAGGGGGCGAGCACTGAAGCTTTCTTT
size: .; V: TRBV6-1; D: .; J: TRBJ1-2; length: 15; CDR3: CASSEVARANYGYTF; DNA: TGTGCCAGCAGTGAGGTCGCCAGGGCTAACTATGGCTACACCTTC
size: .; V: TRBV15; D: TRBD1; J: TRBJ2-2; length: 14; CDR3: CATNWDRNTGELFF; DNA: TGTGCCACCAACTGGGACAGGAACACCGGGGAGCTGTTTTTT
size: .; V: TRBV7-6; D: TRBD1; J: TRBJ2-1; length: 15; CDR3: CASSSGQGGRNEQFF; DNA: TGTGCCAGCAGCTCGGGACAGGGTGGCAGGAATGAGCAGTTCTTC
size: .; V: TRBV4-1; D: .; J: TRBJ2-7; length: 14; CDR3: CASSPLYLGDEQYF; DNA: TGCGCCAGCAGCCCTCTCTATTTGGGCGACGAGCAGTACTTC
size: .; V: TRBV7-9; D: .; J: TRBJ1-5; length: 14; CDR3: CASSTTLGGQPQHF; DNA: TGTGCCAGCAGCACGACCCTGGGGGGTCAGCCCCAGCATTTT
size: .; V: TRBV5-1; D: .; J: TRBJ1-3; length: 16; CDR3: CASSPGGTGGLDTIYF; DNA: TGCGCCAGCAGCCCGGGGGGAACCGGAGGCCTGGACACCATATATTTT
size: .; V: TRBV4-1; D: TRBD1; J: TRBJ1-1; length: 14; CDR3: CATAPDRTNTEAFF; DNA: TGCGCCACGGCCCCGGACAGGACGAACACTGAAGCTTTCTTT